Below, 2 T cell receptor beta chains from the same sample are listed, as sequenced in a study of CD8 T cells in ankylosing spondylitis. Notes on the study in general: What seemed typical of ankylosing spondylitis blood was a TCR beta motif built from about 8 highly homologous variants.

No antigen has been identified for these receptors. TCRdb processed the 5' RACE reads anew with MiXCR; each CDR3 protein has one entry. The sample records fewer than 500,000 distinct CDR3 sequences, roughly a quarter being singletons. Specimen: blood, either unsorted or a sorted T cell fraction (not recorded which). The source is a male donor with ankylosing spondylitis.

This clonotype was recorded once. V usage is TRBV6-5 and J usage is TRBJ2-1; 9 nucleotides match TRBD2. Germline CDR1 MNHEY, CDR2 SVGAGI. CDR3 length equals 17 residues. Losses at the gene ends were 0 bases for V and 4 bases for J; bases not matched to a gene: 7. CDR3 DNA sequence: TGTGCCAGCAGTTACTCGTCGGCGGGAGGGCCGTACAATGAGCAGTTCTTC. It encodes CASSYSSAGGPYNEQFF.

CDR3: CASSLARASGQYF. The CDR3 DNA reads as TGTGCCAGCAGCTTAGCGCGGGCTAGCGGCCAGTACTTC. The J gene is TRBJ2-5, the V gene TRBV7-2; 7 nucleotides agree with TRBD2. CDR1 and CDR2 (germline): SGHTA, FQGNSA. The V gene end was trimmed by 0 bases and the J gene end by 10 bases; junction bases not matched to a gene: 5. The CDR3 is 13 amino acids.